This T cell receptor (beta chain) was profiled in a study of beta chain features in type 1 diabetes. Regarding this clone: Its antigen remains unknown.

General study results and limits: People with Type 1 diabetes carried modestly yet significantly shorter TCRB CDR3s in all four CD4+ subsets.

This CDR3 contains 15 residues. V lost 2 bases, J lost 2 bases, and 7 bases lay in between. Germline V CDR1 and CDR2: SGHAT, FQNNGV. Isolated RNA was reverse transcribed in full, so expressed TCRB transcripts were sequenced. Here immunoSEQ multiplex PCR was the method, and the copy in TCRdb shows in-frame clones only, minus some. The sample records about 740,000 clones, about an eighth being singletons. The sequenced sample consisted of naive CD4+ T cells from blood. The chain recombines TRBV11-2 with TRBJ2-6, with D possibly being TRBD1 (5 bases). The TCR comes from a man between 18 and 35 years old with type 1 diabetes. CDR3 DNA: TGTGCCAGCAGCTTAAGGGGTACTGGGGCCAACGTCCTGACTTTC. Translated, it gives CASSLRGTGANVLTF.